The 24 T cell receptor beta chains in this list originate from one sample, sequenced in a study of T-cell memory formation after mild COVID-19. From the 5' RACE reads, TCRdb called clonotypes with MiXCR, one entry per CDR3 protein. This table holds about 440,000 distinct CDR3 sequences, around 20% found once. Sequencing was carried out using PBMCs or a T cell subset sorted from them (not recorded which). The receptors originated from an adult woman who had mild COVID-19 (a few samples of this study predate the infection). Cell type and time point are not known.

The V call is TRBV2, the J call TRBJ2-1, with D perhaps TRBD2 (5 bases). Germline V gene data show CDR1 as SNHLY and CDR2 as FYNNEI. Between the trimmed V and J ends, which lost 3 bases and 5 bases, there was a span of 11 bases. The CDR3 length is 14 residues. The CDR3 region has the DNA TGTGCCAGCAGTGACAGGAGGCCCGACAATGAGCAGTTCTTC. Its translation: CASSDRRPDNEQFF.

This clonotype was detected only a few times. This sequence joins TRBV6-2 or TRBV6-3 and TRBJ2-1; 9 nucleotides align to TRBD1. V lost 6 bases, J lost 2 bases, and 5 bases stayed unmatched. Per the germline V gene, CDR1 is MNHEY and CDR2 is SVGEGT. This CDR3 comprises 15 residues. For the CDR3, the DNA is TGTGCCAGCAGAAGACAGGGGGGGGCCTACAATGAGCAGTTCTTC. Its translation: CASRRQGGAYNEQFF.

The rearrangement uses TRBV12-3 or TRBV12-4 and TRBJ2-5; D is possibly TRBD1 or TRBD2 (5 bases each). The V gene lost 3 bases and the J gene lost 3 bases, with 11 bases spanning the gap. CDR3 length: 14 residues. The CDR3 reads CASSFGTGKETQYF. The CDR3 DNA sequence: TGTGCCAGCAGTTTTGGGACCGGGAAAGAGACCCAGTACTTC.

CDR3 sequence (DNA): TGTGCCACCAGCAGGGACTCCGCACTGGGGGAGCAGTTCTTC. Encoded protein: CATSRDSALGEQFF. The rearrangement links TRBV15 to TRBJ2-1; TRBD2 is a possible D gene (5 bases). The CDR3 sequence is 14 residues long. With 3 bases removed from V and 10 bases from J, the gap between germline ends came to 16 bases. The germline V gene encodes CDR1 LNHNV and CDR2 YYDKDF (reference sequence).

This chain uses TRBV7-2 with TRBJ1-2, with 9 nucleotides matching TRBD1. Trimming at V came to 6 bases and at J to 2 bases, leaving 7 bases not matched to a gene. The CDR3 consists of 15 residues. CDR1 and CDR2 from the germline V gene are SGHTA and FQGNSA. In DNA form, the CDR3 reads TGTGCCAGCAGACAAACAGGGGGCTGGAACTATGGCTACACCTTC. Encoded protein: CASRQTGGWNYGYTF. The entire variable domain, with the rest obtained from reference TRBV7-2 and TRBJ1-2, is as follows: GAGVSQSPSNKVTEKGKDVELRCDPISGHTALYWYRQSLGQGLEFLIYFQGNSAPDKSGLPSDRFSAERTGGSVSTLTIQRTQQEDSAVYLCASRQTGGWNYGYTFGSGTRLTVV.

The chain is built from TRBV4-3 and TRBJ1-2; 7 bases fit TRBD1. V dropped 5 bases and J dropped 5; count of bases not matched to a gene: 11. This CDR3 spans 15 amino acids. Germline V gives CDR1 LGHNA, CDR2 YSLEER. The CDR3 nucleotides read TGCGCCAGCAGCTATCGAGACAGGGAGACGTATGGCTACACCTTC. Its protein product is CASSYRDRETYGYTF.

The CDR3 spells CASSQDWDRSSGNTIYF. The CDR3, as DNA: TGTGCCAGCAGCCAAGATTGGGACAGAAGCTCTGGAAACACCATATATTTT. This rearrangement joins TRBV3-1 to TRBJ1-3; 7 positions match TRBD1. The V gene end was trimmed by 0 bases and the J gene end by 0 bases; junction bases not matched to a gene: 5. The CDR3 runs 17 residues. The germline gives CDR1 LGHDT, CDR2 YNNKEL (reference sequence).

This clonotype was seen more than once but under ten times. This chain links TRBV9 with TRBJ2-1; tentative D call: TRBD2 (5 bases). Per germline, CDR1 SGDLS and CDR2 YYNGEE. V was clipped by 4 bases and J by 6 bases, with 14 bases between them. This CDR3 spans 14 amino acids. CDR3 nucleotides: TGTGCCAGCAGCCCTCAGCGGTCCGCCAATGAGCAGTTCTTC. The encoded protein is CASSPQRSANEQFF.

V is TRBV7-2 and J is TRBJ2-1; TRBD2 matches at 7 bases. This CDR3 spans 16 amino acids. Germline loops: CDR1 SGHTA, CDR2 FQGNSA. J lost 4 bases, V lost 3 bases, and 9 bases had no gene match. CDR3 loop: CASSFSGGPLYNEQFF. The DNA for the CDR3 is TGTGCCAGCAGCTTTTCGGGGGGACCACTTTACAATGAGCAGTTCTTC.

In this sample, this clonotype turned up a few times. The chain is built from TRBV7-3 and TRBJ2-2; TRBD1 agrees at 11 bases. Germline lookup yields CDR1 SGHTA and CDR2 FQGTGA. J was trimmed by 6 bases and V by 1 base; bases with no gene match: 1. This CDR3 has 15 amino acids. The CDR3 is CASSLRGQGAGELFF. The CDR3 nucleotides are TGTGCCAGCAGCTTAAGGGGACAGGGGGCCGGGGAGCTGTTTTTT.

This clonotype was seen a handful of times. The CDR3 DNA follows: TGTGCCAGCAGCTCAACCTGGGACACTGATACGCAGTATTTT. This gives the protein CASSSTWDTDTQYF. The V gene is TRBV7-9, the J gene TRBJ2-3, with D perhaps matching TRBD1 (6 bases). Germline V gene lookup returns CDR1 SEHNR and CDR2 FQNEAQ (reference sequence). This CDR3 has 14 amino acids. The V end was cut by 4 bases, the J end by 6 bases, with 14 bases between.

This clonotype was observed a few times. The V call is TRBV5-1, the J call TRBJ1-2; D gene unclear. CDR1 and CDR2 from the germline V gene are SGHRS and YFSETQ. The CDR3 extends over 13 amino acids. V was shortened by 0 bases and J by 6 bases, with 9 bases between the two germline ends. The CDR3 reads CASSLEIGNGYTF. CDR3 coding DNA: TGCGCCAGCAGCTTGGAGATAGGGAATGGCTACACCTTC.

This clonotype was observed a handful of times. The V call is TRBV5-1, the J call TRBJ2-7, with 9 bases fitting TRBD1. Germline V CDR1 and CDR2: SGHRS, YFSETQ. The CDR3 contains 17 residues. The J segment lost 2 bases and the V segment lost 2 bases, leaving 11 bases of the junction unmatched. Written as DNA, the CDR3 is TGCGCCAGCAGCTTCCCCCCGGGACAGGGACCTCCCTACGAGCAGTACTTC. It yields the protein CASSFPPGQGPPYEQYF.

V gene TRBV20-1 combines with J gene TRBJ1-2; 7 bases fit TRBD1. The CDR3 has 14 residues. From germline, CDR1 is DFQATT and CDR2 SNEGSKA (reference sequence). V lost 4 bases to trimming and J lost 2 bases; unmatched junction nucleotides: 7. CDR3 residues: CSAILYRGNYGYTF. CDR3 nucleotide sequence: TGCAGTGCTATCCTCTACAGGGGCAACTATGGCTACACCTTC.

This clonotype showed up just a few times. This sequence joins TRBV3-1 and TRBJ2-1; D gene unclear. CDR1 and CDR2 from the germline V gene are LGHDT and YNNKEL (reference sequence). Trimming removed 2 bases at V and 6 bases at J, with 14 bases between. There are 15 residues in the CDR3. CDR3 coding DNA: TGTGCCAGCAGCCAAATGACCCTGAGGCTCAATGAGCAGTTCTTC. Translation gives CASSQMTLRLNEQFF.

This clonotype was seen a handful of times. J is TRBJ1-3 and V is TRBV7-2; unclear D gene. Germline CDR1 reads SGHTA; CDR2 reads FQGNSA. The CDR3 has 15 residues. V shed 2 bases and J shed 0 bases, with 8 bases lying between them. Here the CDR3 reads CASSLQVFSGNTIYF. The CDR3, as DNA: TGTGCCAGCAGCTTACAGGTCTTCTCTGGAAACACCATATATTTT. Together with reference TRBV7-2 and TRBJ1-3, the CDR3 gives the full variable domain: GAGVSQSPSNKVTEKGKDVELRCDPISGHTALYWYRQSLGQGLEFLIYFQGNSAPDKSGLPSDRFSAERTGGSVSTLTIQRTQQEDSAVYLCASSLQVFSGNTIYFGEGSWLTVV.

The chain carries TRBV20-1 and TRBJ1-2, with D possibly TRBD1 on 5 matching bases. Trimming left V 0 bases short and J 7 bases short, with 24 bases between. The CDR3 has 17 residues. Germline V gene data show CDR1 as DFQATT and CDR2 as SNEGSKA (reference sequence). CDR3 nucleotide sequence: TGCAGTGCTAGAGATGATGGCAGGGAAAATTTCGGAGGTGGCTACACCTTC. This translates into CSARDDGRENFGGGYTF.

This clonotype has only a few counts. The rearrangement links TRBV7-8 to TRBJ1-1; TRBD1 aligns across 7 bases. V shed 2 bases and J 5 bases; nucleotides not matched to a gene: 8. The CDR3 has 15 residues. Germline CDR1 is SGHVS and CDR2 is FQNEAQ. CDR3 loop: CASSLSHNRGTEAFF. The DNA of the CDR3 is TGTGCCAGCAGCTTAAGCCATAACAGGGGTACTGAAGCTTTCTTT.

V and J are TRBV18 and TRBJ2-1, with D perhaps matching TRBD1 or TRBD2 (5 bases each). This CDR3 spans 14 amino acids. Germline V gene data show CDR1 as KGHSH and CDR2 as LQKENI. V shed 3 bases and J shed 8 bases, with 14 bases lying between them. CDR3 sequence (DNA): TGTGCCAGCTCACCCGATGAGGGGTGGGATGAGCAGTTCTTC. This gives the protein CASSPDEGWDEQFF.

The chain carries TRBV29-1 and TRBJ1-2, with 8 bases aligning to TRBD1. Germline CDR1 is SQVTM and CDR2 is ANQGSEA. The CDR3 runs to 12 residues. Germline trimming cut 7 bases from V and 5 bases from J; bases unmatched to any gene: 6. CDR3 sequence reads: CSGEDRDYGYTF. In DNA form, the CDR3 reads TGCAGCGGCGAGGACAGGGATTATGGCTACACCTTC.

DNA of the CDR3: TGCAGTGCTCCTAGCGCGGCAGATACGCAGTATTTT. Translation gives CSAPSAADTQYF. The chain is built from TRBV20-1 and TRBJ2-3; D is possibly TRBD2 (6 bases). Trimming left V 5 bases short and J 4 bases short, with 10 bases between. The CDR3 runs 12 residues. The germline CDR1 and CDR2 sequences are DFQATT and SNEGSKA (reference sequence).

This clonotype came up a few times. Here the CDR3 DNA reads TGTGCCAGGAAGGGACTAGCGTCCACCGGGGAGCTGTTTTTT. Encoded protein: CARKGLASTGELFF. The chain carries TRBV2 and TRBJ2-2; TRBD2 matches 10 bases. The germline V gene encodes CDR1 SNHLY and CDR2 FYNNEI. The CDR3 is made up of 14 amino acids. Trimming took 9 bases from V and 4 from J; bases not matched to a gene: 5.

The chain is built from TRBV19 and TRBJ1-1; tentatively, D is TRBD1 (5 bases). This CDR3 contains 13 residues. V lost 3 bases to trimming and J lost 7 bases, with 12 bases between them. CDR1 is LNHDA and CDR2 is SQIVND in the germline V gene (reference sequence). The CDR3 DNA is TGTGCCAGTAGTATTATGGGGGGGAATGAAGCTTTCTTT. This codes for CASSIMGGNEAFF. Full variable domain (missing parts from reference TRBV19 and TRBJ1-1): DGGITQSPKYLFRKEGQNVTLSCEQNLNHDAMYWYRQDPGQGLRLIYYSQIVNDFQKGDIAEGYSVSREKKESFPLTVTSAQKNPTAFYLCASSIMGGNEAFFGQGTRLTVV.

This clonotype showed up just a few times. The genes are TRBV7-6 and TRBJ2-1; D is possibly TRBD1 or TRBD2 (5 bases each). Between the trimmed V and J ends, which lost 0 bases and 15 bases, there was a span of 21 bases. The CDR3 has 15 residues. Germline V CDR1 and CDR2: SGHVS, FNYEAQ. The chain's CDR3 is CASSLAIESRQGAFF. The CDR3 DNA reads TGTGCCAGCAGCTTAGCGATTGAGAGTCGGCAGGGAGCGTTCTTC.